This T cell receptor (beta chain) was captured in a study of blood T cells in healthy people across ages. Overall study context: Template switching recovered approximately one barcoded beta molecule for every two T cells.

The authors ran a second PCR of 7 to 11 cycles using a sample-barcoded 5' primer and a J-beta primer mix. All cDNA molecules were each tagged by a template-switch adaptor with 12 random nucleotides. CDR3-containing paired-end reads numbered at least 2.5 million in each sample. TCRdb passed the 5' RACE reads through MiXCR, listing each CDR3 protein once. The table includes around 1,900,000 distinct CDR3 sequences, about two fifths detected once. This clonotype came up a few times. The TCR originated in a human donor in good health. Sample: blood.

The CDR3 spells CASRGSGGTYEQYF. Here the CDR3 DNA reads TGTGCCAGCAGAGGTAGCGGGGGAACCTACGAGCAGTACTTC. This rearrangement joins TRBV7-2 to TRBJ2-7, with 9 bases identical to TRBD2. Germline-derived CDR1 and CDR2 are SGHTA and FQGNSA. This CDR3 region has 14 residues. V gave up 6 bases and J gave up 2 bases; unmatched junction bases: 5.